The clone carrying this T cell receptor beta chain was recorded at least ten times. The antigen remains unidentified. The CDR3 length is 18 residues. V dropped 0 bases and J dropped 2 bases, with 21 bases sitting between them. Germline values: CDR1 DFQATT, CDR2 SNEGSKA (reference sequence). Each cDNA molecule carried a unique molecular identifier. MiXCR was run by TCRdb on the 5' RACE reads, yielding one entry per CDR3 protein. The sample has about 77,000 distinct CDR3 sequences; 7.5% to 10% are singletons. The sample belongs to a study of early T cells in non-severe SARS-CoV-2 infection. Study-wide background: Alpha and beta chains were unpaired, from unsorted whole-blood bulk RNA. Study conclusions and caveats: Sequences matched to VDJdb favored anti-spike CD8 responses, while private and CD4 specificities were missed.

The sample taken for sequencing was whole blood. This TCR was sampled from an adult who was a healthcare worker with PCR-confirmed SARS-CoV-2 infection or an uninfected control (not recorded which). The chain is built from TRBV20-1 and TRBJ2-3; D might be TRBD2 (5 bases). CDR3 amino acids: CSARDGLSGGAYTDTQYF. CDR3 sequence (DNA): TGCAGTGCTAGAGATGGGCTCAGCGGCGGAGCCTACACAGATACGCAGTATTTT.